This T cell receptor (beta chain) is drawn from a study of control samples from healthy donors and cancer patients (dated by TCRdb to 2020 to 2021). Libraries were constructed by the immunoSEQ multiplex PCR assay. TCRdb holds this immuneACCESS table with in-frame rearrangements only. Some clones are missing; in checked studies, unresolved V genes explain under half, and the rest has no known cause. This sample's table contains about 190,000 clones. The biggest ten clones account for approximately 2.2% of the sample. Deletion took 3 bases off V and 6 bases off J, with a span of 9 bases between the germline ends. The CDR3 runs 13 residues from the cysteine to the phenylalanine. Of all the DNA, just the CDR3 is kept, 39 bases in frame from base 1. From a lookup of the germline V gene (reference sequence), CDR1 and CDR2 are MNHEY and SMNVEV. Details on this clone: The clone's antigen remains unknown.

The rearranged segments are TRBV27 and TRBJ1-5, and TRBD1 may be the D gene, going by 5 matching bases. The sequenced material came from blood. The origin of this receptor is a woman in her twenties or thirties in good health. The base sequence is TGTGCCAGCAGTTTCGGGGGGGTTCAGCCCCAGCATTTT. Its protein reads: CASSFGGVQPQHF.